Listed below are T cell receptor beta chains from one sample, sequenced in a study of PD-L1 blockade in urothelial cancer. The protocol was immunoSEQ multiplex PCR, while the TCRdb copy is restricted to in-frame clones and leaves out a portion. The data contain 55,000 to 70,000 clones, approximately 80% of them seen just once; the ten biggest clones take up 4% to 5.5%. The sequenced sample was PBMCs, obtained around atezolizumab (anti-PD-L1) treatment. The source is a man aged 65 to 79 with urothelial cancer. Both conserved end residues are part of each CDR3. D genes are given only for firm matches. The size field is filled for only some rows; it gives once, few, many or a size class.

>TRBJ2-2|TRBV5-1|NA|NA
TGCGCCAGCAGCTTGGGACTACAATACCTCCTAAGGAACACCGGGGAGCTGTTTTTT
CASSLGLQYLLRNTGELFF
>TRBJ2-7|TRBV30|TRBD2|NA
TGTGCCTGGAGTACGGCGGCTAGCGGGACCCTCTACGAGCAGTACTTC
CAWSTAASGTLYEQYF
>TRBJ2-1|TRBV27|NA|NA
TGTGCCAGCAGTTTGGCGGGGTTTGCCTACAATGAGCAGTTCTTC
CASSLAGFAYNEQFF
>TRBJ2-5|TRBV18|TRBD1|NA
TGTGCCAGCTCACCAAGACAGGGTAGTAGGGAGACCCAGTACTTC
CASSPRQGSRETQYF
>TRBJ1-1|TRBV28|NA|few
TGTGCCAGCACTCGTCCGGGGGTGGACACTGAAGCTTTCTTT
CASTRPGVDTEAFF
>TRBJ1-4|TRBV7-6|TRBD1|NA
TGTGCCAGCAGCTTAGCAGGACAGGGGGGAGAAAAACTGTTTTTT
CASSLAGQGGEKLFF
>TRBJ2-2|TRBV28|NA|NA
TGTGCCAGCAGTTTATCAGGGACATCGAACACCGGGGAGCTGTTTTTT
CASSLSGTSNTGELFF
>TRBJ2-2|TRBV29-1|NA|NA
TGCAGCGTTGGGGGAATAGCGGGGGAGCTGTTTTTT
CSVGGIAGELFF
>TRBJ1-2|TRBV5-1|NA|NA
TGCGCCAGCAGGTCCACACCTAACTATGGCTACACCTTC
CASRSTPNYGYTF
>TRBJ2-5|TRBV28|TRBD1|NA
TGTGCCAGCAGCCGGGACAGGAACCAAGAGACCCAGTACTTC
CASSRDRNQETQYF
>TRBJ2-7|TRBV11-2|TRBD2|NA
TGTGCCAGCAGACGCCTTTCGGGACTAGCGAATACTAGGCCCTACGAGCAGTACTTC
CASRRLSGLANTRPYEQYF
>TRBJ2-1|TRBV28|NA|NA
TGTGCCAGCAGTTTGCTTCAGACTCACGGGGTCCATGAGCAGTTCTTC
CASSLLQTHGVHEQFF
>TRBJ2-7|TRBV19|TRBD2|NA
TGTGCCAGTAGTATTGCCCGAGCGGGGGCCTACGAGCAGTACTTC
CASSIARAGAYEQYF
>TRBJ2-1|TRBV2|TRBD2|once
TGTGCCAGCCGACTAGCGGGAAGCGAGCAGTTCTTC
CASRLAGSEQFF
>TRBJ2-4|TRBV6-6|TRBD1|NA
TGTGCCAGCCTCCGAGGACAGGGCCACATTCAGTACTTC
CASLRGQGHIQYF
>TRBJ1-3|TRBV7-6|TRBD1|NA
TGTGCCGGCAGCTTAACCGGGACAGGGGGGGGAAACACCATATATTTT
CAGSLTGTGGGNTIYF
>TRBJ2-6|TRBV15|TRBD2|NA
TGTGCCACCAGAACGGGGGGAGATGGGGCCAACGTCCTGACTTTC
CATRTGGDGANVLTF
>TRBJ2-7|TRBV5-1|NA|once
TGCGCCAGCAGCCCCCGGGGTGCCCAAGGGTACGAGCAGTACTTC
CASSPRGAQGYEQYF
>TRBJ2-5|TRBV5-4|NA|NA
TGTGCCAGCAGCTTGGTATCGGGGGGCGTGGGAGAGACCCAGTACTTC
CASSLVSGGVGETQYF
>TRBJ2-1|TRBV10-3|NA|NA
TGTGCCATCAGTGGTGGGGGGTTGGTAAATGAGCAGTTCTTC
CAISGGGLVNEQFF
>TRBJ2-3|TRBV5-1|NA|NA
TGCGCCAGCAGCTTGGAGCTACTAGATACGCAGTATTTT
CASSLELLDTQYF
>TRBJ1-4|TRBV30|NA|NA
TGTGCCTGTCTAAAGGAGGAAAAACTGTTTTTT
CACLKEEKLFF
>TRBJ1-5|TRBV6-1|TRBD1|NA
TGTGCCAGCAACATTCGACAGGGGGCTGGGCAGCCCCAGCATTTT
CASNIRQGAGQPQHF
>TRBJ2-1|TRBV5-1|NA|NA
TGCGCCAGCAGCCCGGTAGAGGTTCGCAATGAGCAGTTCTTC
CASSPVEVRNEQFF
>TRBJ1-1|TRBV14|NA|NA
TGTGCCAGCAGCCAAACAGGGATCGCTTGGAACACTGAAGCTTTCTTT
CASSQTGIAWNTEAFF
>TRBJ1-2|TRBV29-1|NA|NA
TGCAGCGGCGGGGGACACGATGGCTACACCTTC
CSGGGHDGYTF
>TRBJ1-5|TRBV6-1|NA|NA
TGTGCCAGCAGGGAACAGGGTGCGGGCAATCAGCCCCAGCATTTT
CASREQGAGNQPQHF
>TRBJ1-2|TRBV7-2|NA|few
TGTGCCAGCAGCTTAGACATGGCGGGGGGGGCCACCTATGGCTACACCTTC
CASSLDMAGGATYGYTF
>TRBJ2-2|TRBV7-2|TRBD2|NA
TGTGCCAGCAGCCCATTAGCGGGGGGGGAGCTGTTTTTT
CASSPLAGGELFF
>TRBJ2-7|TRBV5-1|TRBD2|NA
TGCGCCAGCAGCTTGGTGGCTAGCGGGGGTCCTTACGAGCAGTACTTC
CASSLVASGGPYEQYF
>TRBJ2-1|TRBV5-1|TRBD1|NA
TGCGCCAGCAGCAGGGGACAGGGGAGCTCCTACAATGAGCAGTTCTTC
CASSRGQGSSYNEQFF